These T cell receptor beta chains were read from a single sample in a study of T cell responses to AZD1222 COVID-19 vaccine. The assay was immunoSEQ multiplex PCR, and TCRdb's table has in-frame clones only and misses some. The sample shows fewer than 200,000 clones, almost 95% of them seen only once. Sequencing was performed on peripheral blood, taken on day 0 of AZD1222 vaccination. These receptors were collected from an adult in good health. The CDR3 runs from the conserved cysteine through the conserved F or W. The D gene is left open where the match is weak. Size is stated for part of the rows, as once, few or many counts, or as a class when the clone is expanded.

>TRBJ2-3|NA|TRBD2|TRBV7-9
TGTGCCAGCAGCTTCGGACTAGCGGGAGGGGCAGATACGCAGTATTTT
CASSFGLAGGADTQYF
>TRBJ2-2|NA|NA|TRBV5-4
TGTGCCAGCAGCGCCCAGGGGCCTCCGAACACCGGGGAGCTGTTTTTT
CASSAQGPPNTGELFF
>TRBJ1-2|NA|TRBD1|TRBV11-1
TGTGCCAGCAGCTCCCGGGACAGGGACTATGGCTACACCTTC
CASSSRDRDYGYTF
>TRBJ2-1|NA|TRBD2|TRBV5-1
TGCGCCAGCAAGGCGGGAGCTCGTTTAGATGAGCAGTTCTTC
CASKAGARLDEQFF
>TRBJ2-1|once|NA|TRBV5-5
TGTGCCAGCAGCTTCGGGGGCGGGAGAAAAGGTGAGCAGTTCTTC
CASSFGGGRKGEQFF
>TRBJ1-2|NA|NA|TRBV11-2
TGTGCCAGCAGCCCACGGGGGTCCCCTCTTAGTGGCTACACCTTC
CASSPRGSPLSGYTF
>TRBJ2-1|NA|NA|TRBV5-8
TGTGCCAGCAGCTTGGTGGCCTCCGCCCGCAACAATGAGCAGTTCTTC
CASSLVASARNNEQFF
>TRBJ2-1|NA|NA|TRBV19
TGTGCCAGTAGTATTGACTTTCCCTCCTACAATGAGCAGTTCTTC
CASSIDFPSYNEQFF
>TRBJ1-1|NA|TRBD1|TRBV28
TGTGCCAGCAGTTACTTGGACAGGGTGAACACTGAAGCTTTCTTT
CASSYLDRVNTEAFF
>TRBJ2-5|NA|NA|TRBV30
TGTGCCTGGAGTCGGGGGACAGCCCGGGAGACCCAGTACTTC
CAWSRGTARETQYF
>TRBJ2-4|NA|NA|TRBV7-2
TGTGCCAGCGGAGTGGAGGCAGGCAAAAACATTCAGTACTTC
CASGVEAGKNIQYF
>TRBJ2-3|NA|NA|TRBV7-6
TGTGCCAGCAGCTCCAACACAGATACGCAGTATTTT
CASSSNTDTQYF
>TRBJ2-6|NA|TRBD2|TRBV14
TGTGCCAGCAGCCCCCCAGCGGGACTACGAAGCTCTGGGGCCAACGTCCTGACTTTC
CASSPPAGLRSSGANVLTF
>TRBJ1-2|NA|NA|TRBV21-1
TGTGCCAGCAGCAATGGGGCTAGGGATGGCTACACCTTC
CASSNGARDGYTF